Listed below are T cell receptor beta chains from one sample, sequenced in a study of response to subunit inactivated influenza vaccine. MiXCR, applied by TCRdb to the RT-PCR reads, yields one record per CDR3 protein. This sample carries about 480,000 distinct CDR3 sequences, roughly 13% of them seen once, and the ten largest clones take over 10%. The sample here was PBMCs from blood, taken about 40 days after vaccination. The receptors were sampled from a man aged 45 to 65 who received an inactivated influenza vaccine. Both conserved end residues are part of each CDR3. Each record gives: J gene, CDR3 length, clone size, D gene, V gene, CDR3 DNA, CDR3 protein. D genes are given only for firm matches. Clone size is given for some rows only: seen once, a few or many times, or a class if the clone is expanded.

>TRBJ2-5|17|-|TRBD2|TRBV7-8
TGTGCCAGCAGCCTTGGGCTAGCGGGATACTACCAAGAGACCCAGTACTTC
CASSLGLAGYYQETQYF
>TRBJ1-3|14|many|-|TRBV7-9
TGTGCCAGCAGTCGGACATACTCTGGAAACACCATATATTTT
CASSRTYSGNTIYF
>TRBJ1-6|17|many|-|TRBV5-1
TGCGCCAGCAGCGAAGGTCCGGGACACAGGCATAATTCACCCCTCCACTTT
CASSEGPGHRHNSPLHF
>TRBJ2-3|16|many|TRBD2|TRBV9
TGTGCCAGCAGCGTAGCTGCTAGCGGGAGCTCAGATACGCAGTATTTT
CASSVAASGSSDTQYF
>TRBJ2-1|15|-|TRBD2|TRBV9
TGTGCCAGCAGCGTAATCGGGGGGGGTTTAAATGAGCAGTTCTTC
CASSVIGGGLNEQFF
>TRBJ2-3|16|-|-|TRBV5-1
TGCGCCAGCAGCTTGGGGTCAGTGGGATCCACAGATACGCAGTATTTT
CASSLGSVGSTDTQYF
>TRBJ1-4|13|-|-|TRBV5-8
TGTGCCAGCACAACAGGTCTAGGCGAAAAACTGTTTTTT
CASTTGLGEKLFF
>TRBJ2-4|18|-|-|TRBV6-2/TRBV6-3
TGTGCCAGCAGTTACTCGTTTTTAGTGGAGCGGGCCAAAAACATTCAGTACTTC
CASSYSFLVERAKNIQYF
>TRBJ1-1|12|many|-|TRBV12-3/TRBV12-4
TGTGCCAGCAGTTTCCCCGGTGCTGAAGCTTTCTTT
CASSFPGAEAFF
>TRBJ1-6|13|many|-|TRBV3-1
TGTGCCAGCAGCCAAGATTGGTCTAGGGCCCTCCACTTT
CASSQDWSRALHF
>TRBJ2-5|20|-|TRBD2|TRBV4-1
TGCGCCAGCAGCCCCGACGAAGTGGCGGGGGGCAGTCGGAGGGGTGAGACCCAGTACTTC
CASSPDEVAGGSRRGETQYF
>TRBJ1-1|15|-|-|TRBV4-2
TGTGCCAGCAGCCAACAGGTTAGTGTAGACACTGAAGCTTTCTTT
CASSQQVSVDTEAFF
>TRBJ1-5|14|-|TRBD1|TRBV12-3/TRBV12-4
TGTGCCAGCAACAGCGGACAGGGGATTCAGCCCCAGCATTTT
CASNSGQGIQPQHF
>TRBJ1-1|15|few|-|TRBV5-1
TGCGCCAGCAGCTTGGACCGGGGGGAATTCGCTGAAGCTTTCTTT
CASSLDRGEFAEAFF
>TRBJ2-3|15|few|-|TRBV4-1
TGCGCCAGCAGCCAAGTTCTAGAGAGCACAGATACGCAGTATTTT
CASSQVLESTDTQYF
>TRBJ2-7|17|few|-|TRBV15
TGTGCCACCAGCAGAGGTTCCAGGCAGGGGAGTCCCTACGAGCAGTACTTC
CATSRGSRQGSPYEQYF
>TRBJ2-1|14|few|TRBD2|TRBV6-1
TGTGCCAGTATACTAGCGGGGGGGCCCAATGAGCAGTTCTTC
CASILAGGPNEQFF
>TRBJ1-2|13|-|-|TRBV19
TGTGCCAGTGTTGAAGGCCTAAACTATGGCTACACCTTC
CASVEGLNYGYTF
>TRBJ2-3|14|many|TRBD2|TRBV29-1
TGCAGCGTTGTTACCGGGGGGAGGACAGATACGCAGTATTTT
CSVVTGGRTDTQYF
>TRBJ2-1|21|-|TRBD2|TRBV5-1
TGCGCCAGCAGCTCTATAAAAGAGGAGTTCGGGACTAGCGGGAGAAACAATGAGCAGTTCTTC
CASSSIKEEFGTSGRNNEQFF